One sample yielded the 8 T cell receptor beta chains listed below, sequenced in a study of shared clonotypes between healthy human individuals (dated by TCRdb to about 2020). Preparation of the library involved the immunoSEQ multiplex PCR assay. In TCRdb, the immuneACCESS table is reduced to in-frame sequences with V and J assigned. These tables do not hold every clone; where another copy was compared, an unresolved V gene accounts for under half, and the others remain unexplained. For this sample the table gives 800,000 to 1,200,000 clones, of which more than 75% were detected only once. Approximately 0.56% of the sample goes to the ten largest clones. Sequencing was carried out using memory CD4+ T cells from PBMCs. Reading the label with the study, this specimen's cell subset or site is: CD45RA-negative fraction. The receptors originated from a man aged 18 to 30 in good health. Some clones in this sample may be carry-over from other donors' samples.

About this clone: At the DNA level, this CDR3 is encoded by other sequences in the same sample as well. The chain has TRBV5-1 and TRBJ2-2; D is ambiguous. V dropped 2 bases and J dropped 0 bases, with 5 bases sitting between them. The CDR3 is 14 residues long. Germline assignment: CDR1 SGHRS and CDR2 YFSETQ. The CDR3 region has the DNA TGCGCCAGCAGCTTAACGGCGAACACCGGGGAGCTGTTTTTT. Protein sequence: CASSLTANTGELFF.

V is TRBV2 and J is TRBJ2-3; D remains ambiguous. The CDR3 consists of 12 residues. V shed 3 bases and J shed 1 base, with 2 bases lying between them. Per the germline V gene, CDR1 is SNHLY and CDR2 is FYNNEI. The chain's CDR3 is CASSDRTDTQYF. The CDR3 nucleotides read TGTGCCAGCAGTGATCGCACAGATACGCAGTATTTT.

A word on this clone: An end of the junction does not agree with germline; a read error may underlie this. This rearrangement joins TRBV29-1 to TRBJ2-7; 10 bases are a match to TRBD1. Germline V CDR1 and CDR2: SQVTM, ANQGSEA. The CDR3 is 13 residues long. CDR3 nucleotides: TGCAGCGTTTGGACAGGGGGATCAGGCGAGCAGTGCTTC. This gives the protein CSVWTGGSGEQCF.

This clone was counted ten times or more. CDR3 DNA sequence: TGCGCCAGCAGCTTGGGGCTGGGACTTAACTATGGCTACACCTTC. Protein: CASSLGLGLNYGYTF. The chain uses TRBV5-1 and TRBJ1-2, with D tentatively TRBD1 (5 bases). The CDR3 contains 15 residues. Trimming stripped 0 bases from V and 1 base from J, with 10 bases between. The germline gives CDR1 SGHRS, CDR2 YFSETQ.

This clone was detected only once. This CDR3 reads CSVADRSSYNEQFF. In nucleotides, the CDR3 is TGCAGCGTTGCAGACAGGAGCTCCTACAATGAGCAGTTCTTC. V is TRBV29-1 and J is TRBJ2-1, with D possibly matching TRBD1 (6 bases). Germline CDR1 is SQVTM and CDR2 is ANQGSEA. Trimming pared 4 bases from V and 0 bases from J, leaving 10 bases between. CDR3 length: 14 residues.

As to this clone: This sample also contains other DNA sequences that code for the same CDR3. This chain joins TRBV7-3 and TRBJ2-1; no definite D call. V gave up 5 bases and J gave up 1 base, with 6 bases separating them. Looked up from germline, CDR1 is SGHTA and CDR2 is FQGTGA. The CDR3 is made up of 13 amino acids. The CDR3, as DNA: TGTGCCAGCAGCCCGCAATCCTACAATGAGCAGTTCTTC. Its protein is CASSPQSYNEQFF.

The V call is TRBV19, the J call TRBJ2-7; the D gene is possibly TRBD2 (5 bases). The CDR3 totals 15 residues. CDR1 and CDR2 from the germline V gene are LNHDA and SQIVND (reference sequence). Trimming pared 1 base from V and 1 base from J, leaving 11 bases between. The chain's CDR3 is CASSIGAGRSYEQYF. The CDR3 DNA sequence: TGTGCCAGTAGTATAGGGGCGGGCCGATCCTACGAGCAGTACTTC.

The chain employs TRBV5-1 and TRBJ1-2; 9 bases map to TRBD1. The V segment lost 1 base and the J segment 9 bases; nucleotides outside the gene matches: 4. The germline CDR1 and CDR2 sequences are SGHRS and YFSETQ. This CDR3 contains 13 residues. CDR3 region: CASSLIGQGSYTF. CDR3 in DNA: TGCGCCAGCAGCTTGATAGGACAGGGGAGCTACACCTTC. The entire variable domain, with the rest obtained from reference TRBV5-1 and TRBJ1-2, is as follows: KAGVTQTPRYLIKTRGQQVTLSCSPISGHRSVSWYQQTPGQGLQFLFEYFSETQRNKGNFPGRFSGRQFSNSRSEMNVSTLELGDSALYLCASSLIGQGSYTFGSGTRLTVV.